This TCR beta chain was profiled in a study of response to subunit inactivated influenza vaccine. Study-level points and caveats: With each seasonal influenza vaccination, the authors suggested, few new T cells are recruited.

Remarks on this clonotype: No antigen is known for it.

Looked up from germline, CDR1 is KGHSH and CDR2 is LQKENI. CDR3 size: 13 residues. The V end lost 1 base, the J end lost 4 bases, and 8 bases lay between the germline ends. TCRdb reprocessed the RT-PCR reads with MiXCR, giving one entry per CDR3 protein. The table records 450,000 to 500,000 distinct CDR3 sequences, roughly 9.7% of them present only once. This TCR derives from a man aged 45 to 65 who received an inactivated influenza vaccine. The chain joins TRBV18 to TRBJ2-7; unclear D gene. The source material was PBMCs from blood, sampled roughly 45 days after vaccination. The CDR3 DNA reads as TGTGCCAGCTCACCACATCCAGATTACGAGCAGTACTTC. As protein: CASSPHPDYEQYF.